This is a list of T cell receptor beta chains from one sample in a study of blood T cell repertoires in COVID-19. Profiled with immunoSEQ multiplex PCR; TCRdb holds only in-frame clones, not every one. In the table there are 140,000 to 150,000 clones, 85% to 90% of which are singletons. Sequenced sample: PBMCs or T cells enriched from blood (not recorded which). The source is a woman aged 25 to 39 with acute COVID-19. CDR3s include the opening cysteine and the closing phenylalanine or tryptophan. The D gene is left open where the match is weak. A row's size may be missing; if present it is once, few, many or a size class.

TRBV4-3,18,TRBD2,TRBJ2-1,NA,TGCGCCAGCAGCCAAGGGGGAGCTAGCGGGTACTCCTACAATGAGCAGTTCTTC,CASSQGGASGYSYNEQFF
TRBV7-8,15,TRBD1,TRBJ2-7,NA,TGTGCCAGCAGCTTCCAAGGGACAGATACCTACGAGCAGTACTTC,CASSFQGTDTYEQYF
TRBV18,13,NA,TRBJ1-5,once,TGTGCCAGCTCACCAAATCAAAATCAGCCCCAGCATTTT,CASSPNQNQPQHF
TRBV5-4,16,NA,TRBJ2-1,NA,TGTGCCAGCAGCCCCGGAGGGCTGGCTGCCTACAATGAGCAGTTCTTC,CASSPGGLAAYNEQFF
TRBV30,12,NA,TRBJ2-1,NA,TGTGCCTGGCCCCCTCTAGCGAATGAGCAGTTCTTC,CAWPPLANEQFF
TRBV2,10,NA,TRBJ2-7,NA,TGTGCCATCCTTCCCTACGAGCAGTACTTC,CAILPYEQYF
TRBV19,14,NA,TRBJ1-1,NA,TGTGCCAGCCAGCAGGCAGAATGGGTGACTGAAGCTTTCTTT,CASQQAEWVTEAFF
TRBV20-1,15,NA,TRBJ2-7,NA,TGCAGTGCTAGTTTGGAGTCCGGGGGAACCTACGAGCAGTACTTC,CSASLESGGTYEQYF
TRBV27,17,TRBD2,TRBJ2-7,NA,TGTGCCAGCAGTCACGGGCAGGGAAGCGGGATCTCCTACGAGCAGTACTTC,CASSHGQGSGISYEQYF
TRBV5-5,15,NA,TRBJ1-2,NA,TGTGCCAGCAGCTTGGCGGCGGCTAACATCTATGGCTACACCTTC,CASSLAAANIYGYTF
TRBV7-2,15,TRBD1,TRBJ1-5,NA,TGTGCCAGCAGCGGACAGGGAGGTACCAATCAGCCCCAGCATTTT,CASSGQGGTNQPQHF
TRBV10-3,13,NA,TRBJ1-2,once,TGTGCCATCAGCCCGGGACATGATTATGGCTACACCTTC,CAISPGHDYGYTF
TRBV5-5,11,NA,TRBJ2-1,once,TGTGCCAGCAGCTTGGACGGTGAGCAGTTCTTC,CASSLDGEQFF
TRBV27,17,NA,TRBJ1-6,NA,TGTGCCAGCAGTTTACAGGATAAGGGGTCCTATAATTCACCCCTCCACTTT,CASSLQDKGSYNSPLHF
TRBV29-1,14,TRBD2,TRBJ2-3,once,TGCAGCTATACGACTAGCGGGAGCCCAGATACGCAGTATTTT,CSYTTSGSPDTQYF
TRBV7-9,14,NA,TRBJ2-7,NA,TGTGCCAGCAGCCGCGGTGAGAGGGCCTACGAGCAGTACTTC,CASSRGERAYEQYF
TRBV5-1,19,TRBD2,TRBJ2-1,NA,TGCGCCAGCAGCTTGGGTGGGACTAGCGGGAGCCGTTATACGAATGAGCAGTTCTTC,CASSLGGTSGSRYTNEQFF
TRBV19,17,NA,TRBJ1-4,once,TGTGCCAGTAGTACTTCCGCGATAGCAGTAACTAATGAAAAACTGTTTTTT,CASSTSAIAVTNEKLFF
TRBV24-1,17,TRBD1,TRBJ2-5,NA,TGTGCCACCAGTTCTGTCCGTGGGACAGGATTCCAAGAGACCCAGTACTTC,CATSSVRGTGFQETQYF
TRBV10-3,11,NA,TRBJ1-2,NA,TGTGCCACCCAGGGATCTTATCGCTACACCTTC,CATQGSYRYTF
TRBV5-4,17,TRBD1,TRBJ2-3,NA,TGTGCCAGCAGCTTGGAGCCCAGGGGGCTTGGCACAGATACGCAGTATTTT,CASSLEPRGLGTDTQYF
TRBV5-1,16,TRBD2,TRBJ2-3,NA,TGCGCCAGCAGCTTGGTGACTAGCGCGAGCACAGATACGCAGTATTTT,CASSLVTSASTDTQYF
TRBV6-4,15,NA,TRBJ2-1,NA,TGTGCCAGCAGTGACGGAGGCGGGGATCACAATGAGCAGTTCTTC,CASSDGGGDHNEQFF
TRBV12-3/TRBV12-4,12,NA,TRBJ1-1,NA,TGTGCCAGCAGTTTTTTAAGCAGGGAAGCTTTCTTT,CASSFLSREAFF
TRBV18,15,TRBD1,TRBJ1-3,NA,TGTGCCAGCTCCTCAGACAGGGATTCGCGAGACACCATATATTTT,CASSSDRDSRDTIYF
TRBV7-3,15,TRBD1,TRBJ1-6,NA,TGTGCCAGCAGCTTGAACGGACAGGATAATTCACCCCTCCACTTT,CASSLNGQDNSPLHF
TRBV11-2,16,TRBD2,TRBJ2-7,few,TGTGCCAGCAGCTTAGGGCGACTAGCGGGAGGGTACGAGCAGTACTTC,CASSLGRLAGGYEQYF
TRBV18,13,NA,TRBJ1-1,NA,TGTGCCAGCTCACCACCGACTGTTACTGAAGCTTTCTTT,CASSPPTVTEAFF
TRBV7-9,16,NA,TRBJ1-2,NA,TGTGCCAGCAGCTCCTCTCGGACAGATACTAACTATGGCTACACCTTC,CASSSSRTDTNYGYTF
TRBV23-1,14,TRBD2,TRBJ2-7,NA,TGCGCCAGCAGAACTAGCGTTTTCTCCTACGAGCAGTACTTC,CASRTSVFSYEQYF
TRBV2,14,TRBD2,TRBJ2-3,NA,TGTGCCAGCACTCTAGCGGGAGGGACAGATACGCAGTATTTT,CASTLAGGTDTQYF